This is a list of T cell receptor beta chains from one sample in a study of shared clonotypes between healthy human individuals. Using immunoSEQ multiplex PCR, the repertoire was profiled, and TCRdb retains in-frame clones only, with some absent. The table includes over a million clones, 95% to 97% detected once. Sample: naive CD4+ T cells sorted from blood. Receptors originate from a man aged 25-45 years in good health. Both conserved end residues are part of each CDR3. The D gene is left open where the match is weak.

D	J	V	length	DNA	CDR3
-	TRBJ2-3	TRBV6-7	12	TGTGCCAGCAGTTACTGGCGACATACGCAGTATTTT	CASSYWRHTQYF
TRBD2	TRBJ2-1	TRBV5-1	14	TGCGCCAGCAGCCCCCACGGGGGGGAGAATGAGCAGTTCTTC	CASSPHGGENEQFF
-	TRBJ2-1	TRBV4-1	17	TGCGCCAGCAGCCAAGGGGGCGGCGGGAACTCCTACAATGAGCAGTTCTTC	CASSQGGGGNSYNEQFF
-	TRBJ1-1	TRBV21-1	16	TGTGCCAGCAGCAAGGAGGACCGTCGCCCCAACACTGAAGCTTTCTTT	CASSKEDRRPNTEAFF
-	TRBJ1-5	TRBV9	15	TGTGCCAGCAGCGTAGAGGGGACATCAAATCAGCCCCAGCATTTT	CASSVEGTSNQPQHF
TRBD2	TRBJ2-7	TRBV28	13	TGTGCCAGCAGCTCACGGCGAGCGGGGACGGAGTACTTC	CASSSRRAGTEYF
TRBD1	TRBJ1-5	TRBV11-2	16	TGTGCCAGCAGTGGACAGGGAGACTATAGCAATCAGCCCCAGCATTTT	CASSGQGDYSNQPQHF
-	TRBJ2-4	TRBV5-1	14	TGCGCCAGCAGCCACACAGACAGAAAAAACATTCAGTACTTC	CASSHTDRKNIQYF
-	TRBJ2-7	TRBV5-4	13	TGTGCCAGCAGCGCTAGTGACAGCTACGAGCAGTACTTC	CASSASDSYEQYF
TRBD2	TRBJ2-3	TRBV27	17	TGTGCCAGCAGTAAAAGGGGACTAGCGGGGACCACAGATACGCAGTATTTT	CASSKRGLAGTTDTQYF